This T cell receptor beta chain came from a study of cytomegalovirus exposure and HLA in healthy donors. The study's findings and limits: In a later analysis, specific HLA alleles were associated with under 20,000 TCR beta sequences at a 0.05 false discovery rate.

The germline V gene has CDR1 MNHNS and CDR2 SASEGT. The CDR3 runs 14 residues. The V gene end was trimmed by 5 bases and the J gene end by 6 bases; junction bases not matched to a gene: 6. As to this clone: Its antigen is undetermined.

PCR involved 60 Vbeta and 13 Jbeta primers. Some clones are missing from TCRdb's copy, which holds only in-frame ones; the method was immunoSEQ multiplex PCR. This repertoire includes about 210,000 clones. The rearrangement uses TRBV6-1 and TRBJ1-5; TRBD1 aligns across 8 bases. The clonotype originates from a woman aged 25 to 39 in good health and CMV-seropositive. Sequencing used PBMCs. The CDR3 spells CASSKTGDGQPQHF. The CDR3 DNA follows: TGTGCCAGCAGTAAGACAGGGGACGGTCAGCCCCAGCATTTT.